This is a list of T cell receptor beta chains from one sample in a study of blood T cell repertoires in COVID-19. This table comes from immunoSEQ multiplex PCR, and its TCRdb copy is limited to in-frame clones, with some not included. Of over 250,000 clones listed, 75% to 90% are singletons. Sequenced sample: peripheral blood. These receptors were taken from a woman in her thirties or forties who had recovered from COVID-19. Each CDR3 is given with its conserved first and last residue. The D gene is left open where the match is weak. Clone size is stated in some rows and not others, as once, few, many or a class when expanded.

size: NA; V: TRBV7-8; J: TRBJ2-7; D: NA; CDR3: CASSPDGVGEQYF; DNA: TGTGCCAGCAGCCCTGACGGGGTTGGCGAGCAGTACTTC
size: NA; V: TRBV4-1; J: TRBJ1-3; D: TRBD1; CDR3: CASSQAPGQGRPGGNTIYF; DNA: TGCGCCAGCAGCCAAGCCCCGGGACAGGGACGCCCCGGGGGAAACACCATATATTTT
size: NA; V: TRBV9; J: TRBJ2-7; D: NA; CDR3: CASSVADRTYEQYF; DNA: TGTGCCAGCAGCGTAGCTGACAGGACCTACGAGCAGTACTTC
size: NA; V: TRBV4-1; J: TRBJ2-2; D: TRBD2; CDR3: CASSQEAGGANTGELFF; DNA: TGCGCCAGCAGCCAAGAGGCGGGGGGAGCGAACACCGGGGAGCTGTTTTTT
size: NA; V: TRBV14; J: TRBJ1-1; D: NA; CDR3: CASSQGRMNTEAFF; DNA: TGTGCCAGCAGCCAGGGGCGTATGAACACTGAAGCTTTCTTT
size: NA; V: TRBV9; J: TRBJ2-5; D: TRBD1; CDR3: CASSPGTGGWETQYF; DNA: TGTGCCAGCAGCCCCGGGACAGGGGGCTGGGAGACCCAGTACTTC
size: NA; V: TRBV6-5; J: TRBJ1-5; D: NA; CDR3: CASSLGAGQPQHF; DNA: TGTGCCAGCAGTCTGGGGGCTGGACAGCCCCAGCATTTT
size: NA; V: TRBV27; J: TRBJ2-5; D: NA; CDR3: CASSFFPRGQETQYF; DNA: TGTGCCAGCAGTTTTTTTCCCCGAGGACAAGAGACCCAGTACTTC
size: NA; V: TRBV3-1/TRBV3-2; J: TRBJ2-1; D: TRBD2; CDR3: CASSQFPSGGDEQFF; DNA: TGTGCCAGCAGTCAGTTTCCTAGCGGGGGGGATGAGCAGTTCTTC
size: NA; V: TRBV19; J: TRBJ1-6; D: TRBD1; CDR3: CASKIRDRGRSPLHF; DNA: TGTGCCAGCAAAATTAGGGACAGGGGGCGATCACCCCTCCACTTT
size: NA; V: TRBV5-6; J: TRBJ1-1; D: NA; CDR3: CASRGAGEAFF; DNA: TGTGCCAGCAGGGGTGCGGGTGAAGCTTTCTTT
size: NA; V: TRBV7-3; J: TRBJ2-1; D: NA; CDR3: CASSLAGGRNEQFF; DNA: TGTGCCAGCAGCCTAGCCGGGGGGCGGAATGAGCAGTTCTTC
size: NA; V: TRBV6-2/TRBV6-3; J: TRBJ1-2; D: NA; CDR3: CASSYSIQGAYGYTF; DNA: TGTGCCAGCAGTTACTCGATCCAGGGTGCCTATGGCTACACCTTC
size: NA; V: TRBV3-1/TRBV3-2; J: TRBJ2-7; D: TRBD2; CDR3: CASSRIGGNEQYF; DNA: TGTGCCAGCAGCCGTATCGGGGGGAACGAGCAGTACTTC
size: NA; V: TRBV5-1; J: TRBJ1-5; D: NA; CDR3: CASSLDGGQPQHF; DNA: TGCGCCAGCAGCTTGGACGGAGGGCAGCCCCAGCATTTT
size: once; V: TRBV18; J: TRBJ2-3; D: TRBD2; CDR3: CASSLLGGYRDTQYF; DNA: TGTGCCAGCTCACTCCTGGGGGGGTACCGGGATACGCAGTATTTT
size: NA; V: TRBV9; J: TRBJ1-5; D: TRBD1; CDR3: CASSAGTGTSQPQHF; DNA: TGTGCCAGCAGCGCCGGGACAGGGACGAGTCAGCCCCAGCATTTT
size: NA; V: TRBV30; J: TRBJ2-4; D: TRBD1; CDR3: CAWSPRQGYIQYF; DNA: TGTGCCTGGAGCCCCCGACAGGGATACATTCAGTACTTC